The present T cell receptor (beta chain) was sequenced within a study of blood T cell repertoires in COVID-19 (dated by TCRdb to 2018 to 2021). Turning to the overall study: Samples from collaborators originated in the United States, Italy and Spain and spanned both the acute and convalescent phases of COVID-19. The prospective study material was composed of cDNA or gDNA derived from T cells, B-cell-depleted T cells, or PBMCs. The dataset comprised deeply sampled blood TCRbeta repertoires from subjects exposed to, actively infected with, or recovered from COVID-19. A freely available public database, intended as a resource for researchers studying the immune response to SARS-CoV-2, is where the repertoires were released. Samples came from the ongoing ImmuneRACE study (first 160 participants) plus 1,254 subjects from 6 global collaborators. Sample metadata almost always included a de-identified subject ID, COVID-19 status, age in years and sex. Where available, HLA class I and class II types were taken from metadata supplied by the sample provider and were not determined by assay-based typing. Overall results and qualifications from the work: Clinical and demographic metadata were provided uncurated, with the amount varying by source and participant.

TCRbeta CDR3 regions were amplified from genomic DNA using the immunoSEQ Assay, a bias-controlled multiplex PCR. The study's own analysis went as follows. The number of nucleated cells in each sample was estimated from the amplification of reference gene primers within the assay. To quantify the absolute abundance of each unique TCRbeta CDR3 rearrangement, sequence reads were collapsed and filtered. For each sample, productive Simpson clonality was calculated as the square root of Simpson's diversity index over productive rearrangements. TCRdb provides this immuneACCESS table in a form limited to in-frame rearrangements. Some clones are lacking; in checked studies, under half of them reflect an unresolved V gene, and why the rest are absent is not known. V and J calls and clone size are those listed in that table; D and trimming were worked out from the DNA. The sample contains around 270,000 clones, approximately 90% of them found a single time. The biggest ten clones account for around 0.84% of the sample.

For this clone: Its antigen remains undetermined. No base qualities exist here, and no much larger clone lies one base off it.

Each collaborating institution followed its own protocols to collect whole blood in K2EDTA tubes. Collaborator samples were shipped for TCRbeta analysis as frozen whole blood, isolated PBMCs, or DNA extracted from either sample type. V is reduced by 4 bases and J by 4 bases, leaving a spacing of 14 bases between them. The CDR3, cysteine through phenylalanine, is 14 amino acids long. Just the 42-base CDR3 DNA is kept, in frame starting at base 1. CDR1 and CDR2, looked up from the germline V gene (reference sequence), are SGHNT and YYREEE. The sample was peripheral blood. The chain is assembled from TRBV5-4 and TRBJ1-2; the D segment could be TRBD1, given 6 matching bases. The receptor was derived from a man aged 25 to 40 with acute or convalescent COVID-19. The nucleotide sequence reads TGTGCCAGCAGCCGTGAACAGGGTGCCTATGGCTACACCTTC. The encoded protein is CASSREQGAYGYTF.